The 24 T cell receptor beta chains below come from one sample, sequenced in a study of T cell clonality in common variable immunodeficiency. Study-wide results and limits: Reportedly, TCR beta sequences from common variable immunodeficiency showed fewer deletions and N-nucleotide insertions.

Which antigens these TCRs recognize remains unknown. Sequencing used immunoSEQ multiplex PCR; TCRdb keeps in-frame clones, though not all of them. The data show fewer than 35,000 clones, with none appearing a single time. The sequencing input was peripheral blood mononuclear cells. The receptor source for this set is a human donor with common variable immunodeficiency.

Remarks on this clone: The CDR3 end falls 3 residues outside the read, so it is completed with the germline J gene. The chain recombines TRBV19 with TRBJ2-6; D gene uncertain. V lost 3 bases and J lost 0, with 6 bases in between. The CDR3 contains 15 residues. In germline, CDR1 is LNHDA, CDR2 SQIVND (reference sequence). The CDR3 bases that were read are TGTGCCAGTAGTATCGGGTTCTCTGGGGCCAACGTC. The encoded protein is CASSIGFSGANV. The whole CDR3 region reads CASSIGFSGANVLTF.

This clone was observed a few times. CDR3 region: CASSSLHRAEETQYF. The part of the CDR3 DNA that was read is TGTGCCAGTAGTTCCCTCCACAGGGCCGAAGAGACC. This sequence joins TRBV19 and TRBJ2-5, with D tentatively TRBD1 (6 bases). The CDR3 end lies 3 residues beyond the end of the read and is filled in from the germline J gene. V gave up 5 bases and J gave up 3 bases, with 16 bases separating them. Per the germline V gene, CDR1 is LNHDA and CDR2 is SQIVND (reference sequence). The CDR3 contains 15 residues. Full variable domain (missing parts from reference TRBV19 and TRBJ2-5): DGGITQSPKYLFRKEGQNVTLSCEQNLNHDAMYWYRQDPGQGLRLIYYSQIVNDFQKGDIAEGYSVSREKKESFPLTVTSAQKNPTAFYLCASSSLHRAEETQYFGPGTRLLVL.

Worth noting for this clone: Read sequence stops 3 residues before the CDR3 end, and the germline J gene provides the missing end. This rearrangement joins TRBV13 to TRBJ1-2; no firm D call. This CDR3 is built from 18 residues. Trimming cost V 5 bases and J 5 bases, with 27 bases left between them. Looked up from germline, CDR1 is PRHDT and CDR2 is FYEKMQ (reference sequence). The sequenced CDR3 bases are TGTGCCAGCAGCCCAACGGCCTTTACAGTTGCCGATGGGTATGGC. This sequence encodes CASSPTAFTVADGYG. The CDR3 reads in full as CASSPTAFTVADGYGYTF.

This clone has just a few counts. Read coverage stops 3 residues before the CDR3 terminus; the germline J gene supplies the remainder. The rearrangement links TRBV11-2 to TRBJ1-1; 7 bases are a match to TRBD1. This CDR3 has 15 residues. The junction had 6 bases not matched to a gene; V was cut back by 0 bases and J by 5 bases. Germline V gene lookup returns CDR1 SGHAT and CDR2 FQNNGV. Partial CDR3 DNA: TGTGCCAGCAGCTTAGACGGCAGGGGGTGGACTGAA. This codes for CASSLDGRGWTE. The entire CDR3 protein reads CASSLDGRGWTEAFF.

This clone has at least ten counts. Coverage ceases 3 residues before the CDR3 finishes, and the germline J gene fills in the end. The chain combines TRBV5-1 with TRBJ1-5, with D maybe TRBD1 (6 bases). The V gene's germline CDR1 is SGHRS and CDR2 YFSETQ. V was clipped by 5 bases and J by 4 bases, with 13 bases between them. The CDR3 has 14 amino acids. The sequenced part of the CDR3 DNA is TGCGCCAGCAGTCCAGGACAGAGTAATCAGCCC. Encoded protein: CASSPGQSNQP. The entire CDR3 sequence reads CASSPGQSNQPQHF.

This clone was detected ten times or more. The read stops 3 residues short of the end of the CDR3; the missing end is completed from the germline J gene. V and J are TRBV28 and TRBJ1-1; D may be TRBD1 (5 bases). V lost 3 bases and J 5 bases, leaving 13 bases between the germline ends. This CDR3 comprises 14 residues. From germline, CDR1 is MDHEN and CDR2 SYDVKM. The sequenced CDR3 bases are TGTGCCAGCAGTTTGAGTCCAGGGTTAACTGAA. This sequence encodes CASSLSPGLTE. The CDR3 in its entirety is CASSLSPGLTEAFF.

This clone has a count of ten or more. With the read ending 3 residues before the CDR3 end, the germline J gene is used to fill in that end. This chain joins TRBV29-1 and TRBJ1-1; 9 nucleotides align to TRBD1. CDR3 length equals 14 residues. The V gene's germline CDR1 is SQVTM and CDR2 ANQGSEA. Losses at the gene ends were 1 base for V and 4 bases for J; bases not matched to a gene: 4. Here the CDR3 reads CSVEAMDRGTEAFF. The sequenced part of the CDR3 DNA is TGCAGCGTTGAAGCCATGGACAGGGGCACTGAA.

This clone was seen ten or more times. From the germline J gene comes the end of the CDR3, since the read stops 3 residues before it. The V gene is TRBV7-3, the J gene TRBJ2-2; tentatively, D is TRBD1 (6 bases). The CDR3 totals 14 residues. Germline values: CDR1 SGHTA, CDR2 FQGTGA. Trimming took off 6 bases at V and 4 bases at J, with 12 bases between the two ends. The part of the CDR3 DNA that was read is TGTGCCAGCAGACAGGACAGTTTCACCGGGGAG. Amino acid sequence: CASRQDSFTGE. The entire CDR3 is CASRQDSFTGELFF.

This clone was counted many times. The read comes to an end 3 residues before the CDR3 does, leaving the germline J gene to fill in the end. The V and J genes are TRBV7-3 and TRBJ1-2; weak D call: TRBD1 (6 bases). The CDR3 runs 12 residues. Germline lookup yields CDR1 SGHTA and CDR2 FQGTGA. The DNA read from the CDR3 is TGTGCCAGCAGCACGGACAGAGGAGGC. This gives the protein CASSTDRGG. The entire CDR3 protein reads CASSTDRGGYTF.

A few counts support this clone. The read finishes 3 residues shy of the CDR3 end, and the germline J gene is used to complete it. The rearrangement uses TRBV30 and TRBJ1-6; TRBD1 agrees at 9 bases. V shed 4 bases and J 8 bases; nucleotides not matched to a gene: 9. Germline V CDR1 and CDR2: GTSNPN, SVGIG (reference sequence). The CDR3 length is 15 residues. The DNA read from the CDR3 is TGTGCCTGGACCCGCATACAGGGGGCGGATTCACCC. Protein sequence: CAWTRIQGADSP. The whole CDR3 sequence reads CAWTRIQGADSPLHF. Filled out from reference TRBV30 and TRBJ1-6, the complete variable domain reads SQTIHQWPATLVQPVGSPLSLECTVEGTSNPNLYWYRQAAGRGLQLLFYSVGIGQISSEVPQNLSASRPQDRQFILSSKKLLLSDSGFYLCAWTRIQGADSPLHFGNGTRLTVT.

To note about this clone: Read sequence stops 3 residues before the CDR3 end, and the germline J gene provides the missing end. The V call is TRBV5-3, the J call TRBJ1-5; D might be TRBD1 (6 bases). TRBV5-3 counts as an open reading frame of uncertain function. The V gene lost 10 bases and the J gene lost 5 bases, with 13 bases spanning the gap. This CDR3 contains 12 residues. The CDR3 DNA, read in part, is TGTGCCCTGAGGACAGTTGATCAGCCC. Amino acids: CALRTVDQP. Given in full, the CDR3 is CALRTVDQPQHF.

Many counts were recorded for this clone. The read ends 3 residues early relative to the CDR3; the germline J gene fills the gap. This chain joins TRBV30 and TRBJ2-2; TRBD2 aligns across 8 bases. CDR1 GTSNPN and CDR2 SVGIG come from the germline V gene (reference sequence). The CDR3 contains 13 residues. V shed 3 bases and J 6 bases; nucleotides not matched to a gene: 3. The CDR3 region is CAWSGGAAGELFF. The sequenced CDR3 bases are TGTGCCTGGAGCGGGGGGGCCGCCGGGGAG.

As for this clone: Sequencing ends 3 residues short of the CDR3 end; the germline J gene provides the rest. This chain connects TRBV19 to TRBJ1-5; TRBD1 matches at 10 bases. The germline CDR1 and CDR2 sequences are LNHDA and SQIVND (reference sequence). V was pared by 6 bases and J by 7 bases, with 9 bases of the junction left unmatched. CDR3 length equals 15 residues. Partial CDR3 DNA: TGTGCCAGTAGGCCATCGGGACAGGGGTTCCAGCCC. It yields the protein CASRPSGQGFQP. The full CDR3 sequence reads CASRPSGQGFQPQHF.

This clone occurred many times. Read coverage stops 3 residues before the CDR3 terminus; the germline J gene supplies the remainder. The chain links TRBV18 to TRBJ2-5, with 11 nucleotides matching TRBD2. The germline CDR1 and CDR2 sequences are KGHSH and LQKENI. The junction had 2 bases not matched to a gene; V was cut back by 3 bases and J by 2 bases. The CDR3 totals 15 residues. The CDR3 spells CASSPASGGQETQYF. Partial CDR3 DNA: TGTGCCAGCTCACCTGCTAGCGGGGGGCAAGAGACC. Using reference TRBV18 and TRBJ2-5 for the parts outside the CDR3, the full variable domain is NAGVMQNPRHLVRRRGQEARLRCSPMKGHSHVYWYRQLPEEGLKFMVYLQKENIIDESGMPKERFSAEFPKEGPSILRIQQVVRGDSAAYFCASSPASGGQETQYFGPGTRLLVL.

A few counts support this clone. From the germline J gene comes the end of the CDR3, since the read stops 3 residues before it. The chain couples TRBV7-9 to TRBJ2-7; 10 bases are a match to TRBD1. CDR3 size: 15 residues. Per germline, CDR1 SEHNR and CDR2 FQNEAQ (reference sequence). V was pared by 5 bases and J by 2 bases, with 6 bases of the junction left unmatched. CDR3 protein: CASSIRDRGPYEQYF. CDR3 DNA, as far as it was read: TGTGCCAGCAGCATCCGGGACAGGGGACCCTACGAG. Full variable domain (rest looked up from reference TRBV7-9 and TRBJ2-7): DTGVSQNPRHKITKRGQNVTFRCDPISEHNRLYWYRQTLGQGPEFLTYFQNEAQLEKSRLLSDRFSAERPKGSFSTLEIQRTEQGDSAMYLCASSIRDRGPYEQYFGPGTRLTVT.

Notes on this clone: The DNA ends 3 residues before the CDR3 does, and the rest of the CDR3 is filled in from the germline J gene. V and J are TRBV19 and TRBJ2-2; 7 bases line up with TRBD2. V shed 1 base and J 2 bases; nucleotides not matched to a gene: 7. Germline V gene data show CDR1 as LNHDA and CDR2 as SQIVND (reference sequence). The CDR3 has 17 amino acids. Incomplete CDR3 DNA: TGTGCCAGTAGTATAGCCGAGACGGGGGGAAACACCGGGGAG. As protein: CASSIAETGGNTGE. The entire CDR3 reads CASSIAETGGNTGELFF.

This clone was detected many times. The read falls 3 residues short of the CDR3 end, and the missing part is taken from the germline J gene. The chain recombines TRBV20-1 with TRBJ1-4; 7 bases match TRBD1. The CDR3 consists of 15 residues. The trim removed 3 bases at V and 0 bases at J, leaving 4 bases unmatched. Germline values: CDR1 DFQATT, CDR2 SNEGSKA (reference sequence). This CDR3 reads CSASGQGATNEKLFF. CDR3 DNA (partial): TGCAGTGCTAGTGGGCAGGGGGCAACTAATGAAAAA.

Concerning this clone itself: The CDR3 goes on 3 residues after the read ends, and that part is filled in from the germline J gene. This specimen includes other DNA sequences encoding the same CDR3. The chain uses TRBV7-3 and TRBJ1-2; 7 positions match TRBD1. The CDR3 runs to 13 residues. Trimming removed 5 bases from V and 4 bases from J; junction bases left unmatched: 4. Germline lookup yields CDR1 SGHTA and CDR2 FQGTGA. CDR3 DNA (partial): TGTGCCAGCAGCCCCGGACAGGCCTATGGC. Translating it yields CASSPGQAYG. The whole CDR3 protein reads CASSPGQAYGYTF.

As concerns this clone: The read ends 3 residues early relative to the CDR3; the germline J gene fills the gap. This chain connects TRBV19 to TRBJ2-3; 13 nucleotides line up with TRBD2. Germline V gene sequence: CDR1 LNHDA, CDR2 SQIVND (reference sequence). The CDR3 sequence is 16 residues long. The junction had 8 bases not matched to a gene; V was cut back by 3 bases and J by 8 bases. The CDR3 sequence: CASSMITSGGVSTQYF. The sequenced part of the CDR3 DNA is TGTGCCAGTAGTATGATAACTAGCGGGGGGGTTAGTACG.

This clone was detected a few times. The read ends 3 residues before the CDR3 terminus; that terminus is restored from the germline J gene. The rearrangement links TRBV6-1 to TRBJ1-6; D remains ambiguous. CDR3 length equals 15 residues. V gave up 2 bases and J gave up 6 bases, with 11 bases separating them. CDR1 and CDR2 (germline): MNHNS, SASEGT. CDR3 bases read: TGTGCCAGCAGTGAATGGGCAGCGGGTAATTCACCC. Protein: CASSEWAAGNSP. The full CDR3 sequence reads CASSEWAAGNSPLHF.

This clone appeared many times. The read halts 3 residues ahead of the CDR3 end, with the missing end drawn from the germline J gene. The chain links TRBV2 to TRBJ1-3, with 7 bases aligning to TRBD1. Germline-derived CDR1 and CDR2 are SNHLY and FYNNEI. This CDR3 spans 13 amino acids. V was pared by 8 bases and J by 4 bases, with 5 bases of the junction left unmatched. The part of the CDR3 DNA that was read is TGTGCCAGCGCAGGGGGTAAAGGAAACACC. Amino acid sequence: CASAGGKGNT. The full CDR3 is CASAGGKGNTIYF.

This clone was seen many times. CDR3 bases read: TGCAGTGCTGTGGGGAGCGGACAGGGGAGGAACGAG. This gives the protein CSAVGSGQGRNE. The whole CDR3 protein reads CSAVGSGQGRNEQYF. The chain has TRBV20-1 and TRBJ2-7; 9 bases map to TRBD1. Read data end 3 residues before the CDR3 end; the end is taken from the germline J gene. Germline V CDR1 and CDR2: DFQATT, SNEGSKA (reference sequence). J lost 5 bases, V lost 5 bases, and 13 bases had no gene match. The CDR3 covers 15 residues.

This clone occurred many times. The read comes to an end 3 residues before the CDR3 does, leaving the germline J gene to fill in the end. The chain uses TRBV5-1 and TRBJ1-4; TRBD1 matches at 7 bases. This CDR3 comprises 14 residues. V lost 7 bases, J lost 6 bases, and 9 bases stayed unmatched. Germline V CDR1 and CDR2: SGHRS, YFSETQ. CDR3 DNA, as far as it was read: TGCGCCAGCCTTACCCCGGGACAGTATGAAAAA. This gives the protein CASLTPGQYEK. The full CDR3 protein is CASLTPGQYEKLFF.

This clone was found a few times. The CDR3 is cut off 3 residues early in the read; its end comes from the germline J gene. The gene calls are TRBV19 and TRBJ1-1; D may be TRBD1 (5 bases). Looked up from germline, CDR1 is LNHDA and CDR2 is SQIVND (reference sequence). V lost 7 bases to trimming and J lost 3 bases, with 15 bases between them. CDR3 length equals 14 residues. This CDR3 is CASKRGTGDTEAFF. The CDR3 DNA, read in part, is TGTGCCAGTAAACGGGGGACGGGGGACACTGAA.